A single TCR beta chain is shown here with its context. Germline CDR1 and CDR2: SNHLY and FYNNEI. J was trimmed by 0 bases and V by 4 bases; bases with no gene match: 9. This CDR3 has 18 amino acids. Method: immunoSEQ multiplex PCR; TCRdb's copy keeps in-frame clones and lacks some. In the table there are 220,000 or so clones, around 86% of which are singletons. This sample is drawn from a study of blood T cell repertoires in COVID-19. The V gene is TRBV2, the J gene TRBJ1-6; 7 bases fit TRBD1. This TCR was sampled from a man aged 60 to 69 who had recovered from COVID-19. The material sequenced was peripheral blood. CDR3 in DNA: TGTGCCAGCAGTGCCCTACCGACAGGGAGCTCCTATAATTCACCCCTCCACTTT. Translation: CASSALPTGSSYNSPLHF.